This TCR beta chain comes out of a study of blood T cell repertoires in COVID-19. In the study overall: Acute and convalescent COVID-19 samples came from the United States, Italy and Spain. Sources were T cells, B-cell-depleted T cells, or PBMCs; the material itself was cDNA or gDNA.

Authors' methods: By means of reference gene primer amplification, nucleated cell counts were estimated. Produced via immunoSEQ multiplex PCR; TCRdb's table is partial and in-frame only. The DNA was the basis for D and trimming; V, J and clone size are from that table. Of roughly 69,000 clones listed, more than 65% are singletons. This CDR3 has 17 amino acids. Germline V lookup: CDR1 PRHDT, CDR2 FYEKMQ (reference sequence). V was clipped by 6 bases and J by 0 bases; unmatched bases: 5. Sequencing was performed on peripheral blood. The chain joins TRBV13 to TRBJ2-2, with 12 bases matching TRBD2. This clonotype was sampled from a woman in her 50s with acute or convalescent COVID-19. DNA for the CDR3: TGTGCCAGCAGAACTAGCGGGGGGCACGCGAACACCGGGGAGCTGTTTTTT. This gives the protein CASRTSGGHANTGELFF. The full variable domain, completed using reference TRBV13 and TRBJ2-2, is AAGVIQSPRHLIKEKRETATLKCYPIPRHDTVYWYQQGPGQDPQFLISFYEKMQSDKGSIPDRFSAQQFSDYHSELNMSSLELGDSALYFCASRTSGGHANTGELFFGEGSRLTVL.